These 9 T cell receptor beta chains were sequenced from one sample in a study of T cells in Graves' hyperthyroidism and ophthalmopathy. Amplification of TCR beta CDR3 regions was performed using RNA transcripts as template. First-round RT-PCR of the TCR CDR3 relied on the HTBI primer set. MiXCR, applied by TCRdb to the multiplex PCR reads, yields one record per CDR3 protein. The sample carries 350,000 to 400,000 distinct CDR3 sequences, approximately 20% recorded once. The sequenced material came from blood. The receptors originated from a woman under 30 with Graves' hyperthyroidism.

This clonotype was seen many times. The gene calls are TRBV6-1 and TRBJ1-2; tentative D call: TRBD1 (6 bases). Trimming stripped 6 bases from V and 8 bases from J, with 13 bases between. This CDR3 has 12 amino acids. Germline lookup yields CDR1 MNHNS and CDR2 SASEGT. CDR3 DNA: TGTGCCAGCAGCGAACAGGGAGACGGCTACACCTTC. This sequence encodes CASSEQGDGYTF.

This clonotype has at least ten counts. The chain links TRBV7-9 to TRBJ1-5; 7 nucleotides match TRBD1. The CDR3 has 16 residues. CDR1 SEHNR and CDR2 FQNEAQ come from the germline V gene (reference sequence). Trimming removed 4 bases from V and 0 bases from J; junction bases left unmatched: 6. CDR3 sequence reads: CASSSWTGHSNQPQHF. CDR3 DNA sequence: TGTGCCAGCAGCTCATGGACAGGACATAGCAATCAGCCCCAGCATTTT.

This clonotype was seen at least ten times. The chain carries TRBV20-1 and TRBJ1-1; D unclear. V lost 3 bases and J 2 bases, leaving 7 bases between the germline ends. Germline values: CDR1 DFQATT, CDR2 SNEGSKA (reference sequence). This CDR3 is built from 12 residues. The CDR3 nucleotides are TGCAGTGCTAGGCGGGTTAACACTGAAGCTTTCTTT. Amino acids: CSARRVNTEAFF.

This clonotype was seen at least ten times. The V gene is TRBV5-1, the J gene TRBJ2-5; the D gene is possibly TRBD1 (6 bases). The germline V gene encodes CDR1 SGHRS and CDR2 YFSETQ. The CDR3 length is 13 residues. With 2 bases removed from V and 3 bases from J, the gap between germline ends came to 8 bases. The CDR3 DNA follows: TGCGCCAGCAGCTTTGCAGGGGAAGAGACCCAGTACTTC. This codes for CASSFAGEETQYF.

This clonotype was seen many times. J is TRBJ1-3 and V is TRBV6-1; D is uncertain. This CDR3 is 15 amino acids long. With 2 bases removed from V and 1 base from J, the gap between germline ends came to 9 bases. Germline values: CDR1 MNHNS, CDR2 SASEGT. The CDR3, as DNA: TGTGCCAGCAGTGAACGGGCCCATTCTGGAAACACCATATATTTT. This encodes CASSERAHSGNTIYF.

The J gene is TRBJ2-4, the V gene TRBV28, with D possibly being TRBD2 (7 bases). This CDR3 comprises 15 residues. The germline CDR1 and CDR2 sequences are MDHEN and SYDVKM. Trimming cost V 5 bases and J 3 bases, with 14 bases left between them. The CDR3 protein is CASSVAGAIKNIQYF. CDR3 nucleotide sequence: TGTGCCAGCAGTGTTGCGGGGGCCATCAAAAACATTCAGTACTTC.

This clonotype appeared many times. The chain employs TRBV6-1 and TRBJ2-4; 7 positions agree with TRBD1. This CDR3 has 16 amino acids. V trimming: 6 bases; J trimming: 0 bases; junction bases outside the gene matches: 8. Germline-derived CDR1 and CDR2 are MNHNS and SASEGT. This chain's CDR3 is CASRPTGVLAKNIQYF. CDR3 nucleotide sequence: TGTGCCAGCAGACCAACAGGGGTGCTAGCCAAAAACATTCAGTACTTC.

In its sample, this clonotype was seen a few times. The chain joins TRBV7-9 to TRBJ2-7; D ambiguous. The CDR3 spans 13 residues. Per the germline V gene, CDR1 is SEHNR and CDR2 is FQNEAQ (reference sequence). V was shortened by 5 bases and J by 5 bases, with 13 bases between the two germline ends. The CDR3 reads CASSAGNRDEQYF. CDR3 bases: TGTGCCAGCAGCGCAGGAAATCGGGACGAGCAGTACTTC.

This clonotype was observed a handful of times. This rearrangement joins TRBV30 to TRBJ2-2, with 11 bases that match TRBD1. The CDR3 runs 15 residues. The V gene's germline CDR1 is GTSNPN and CDR2 SVGIG (reference sequence). The CDR3 reads CTASGQGVDAGELFF. The DNA for the CDR3 is TGTACCGCCTCGGGACAGGGGGTTGATGCCGGGGAGCTGTTTTTT.